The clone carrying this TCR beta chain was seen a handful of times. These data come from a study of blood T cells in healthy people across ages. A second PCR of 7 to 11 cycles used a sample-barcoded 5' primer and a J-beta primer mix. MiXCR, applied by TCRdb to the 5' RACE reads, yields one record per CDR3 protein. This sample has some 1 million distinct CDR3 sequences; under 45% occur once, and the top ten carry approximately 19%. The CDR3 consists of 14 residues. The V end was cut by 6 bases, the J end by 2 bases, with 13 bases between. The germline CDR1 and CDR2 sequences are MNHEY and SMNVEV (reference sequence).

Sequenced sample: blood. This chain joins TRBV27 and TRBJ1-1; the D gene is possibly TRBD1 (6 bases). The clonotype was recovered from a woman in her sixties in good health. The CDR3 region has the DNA TGTGCCAGCAGGCTACAGGGAGGCAACACTGAAGCTTTCTTT. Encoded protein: CASRLQGGNTEAFF.